The 6 T cell receptor beta chains in this list originate from one sample, sequenced in a study of human T cells and chemical hapten exposure. The library tagged each cDNA molecule with unique molecular identifiers. MiXCR, run by TCRdb on the reads, gives a single entry per CDR3 protein. The top ten clones hold roughly 6% of a sample with approximately 3,500 distinct CDR3 sequences, 45% to 50% of them seen once. As to treatment: therapeutic diphenylcyclopropenone sensitization with weekly scalp DPC. This material consisted of whole blood, taken before DPC sensitization or 2, 6, or about 24 weeks after (not recorded which). Every receptor here comes from an adult with alopecia areata. Some clones in this sample may be carry-over from other donors' samples. This table probably holds off-target reads from a library built for another chain.

This chain connects TRBV20-1 to TRBJ2-7, with 7 positions matching TRBD1. The germline V gene has CDR1 DFQATT and CDR2 SNEGSKA (reference sequence). J was trimmed by 0 bases and V by 5 bases; bases with no gene match: 1. This CDR3 region has 12 residues. CDR3: CSAGQVSYEQYF. The CDR3 DNA is TGCAGTGCTGGACAGGTCTCCTACGAGCAGTACTTC.

The CDR3 DNA sequence: TGCGCCAGCAGCCACCCGGGCGGGACAGGGGGCGTCGGGGGCAATCAGCCCCAGCATTTT. Translating it yields CASSHPGGTGGVGGNQPQHF. The V call is TRBV4-1, the J call TRBJ1-5; TRBD1 aligns across 12 bases. The J segment lost 2 bases and the V segment lost 3 bases, leaving 14 bases of the junction unmatched. The germline CDR1 and CDR2 sequences are MGHRA and YSYEKL. CDR3 length equals 20 residues.

This clonotype was counted only a few times. The chain uses TRBV19 and TRBJ2-5, with a tentative D call TRBD2 (6 bases). The CDR3 is 12 amino acids. Trimming stripped 5 bases from V and 9 bases from J, with 13 bases between. Germline V gene lookup returns CDR1 LNHDA and CDR2 SQIVND (reference sequence). In DNA, the CDR3 is TGTGCCAGTAGTGCGGGACTTCTCGCCCAGTACTTC. Encoded protein: CASSAGLLAQYF.

The gene calls are TRBV19 and TRBJ1-2; D is possibly TRBD1 (6 bases). Looked up from germline, CDR1 is LNHDA and CDR2 is SQIVND (reference sequence). The CDR3 extends over 13 amino acids. Trimming stripped 5 bases from V and 4 bases from J, with 11 bases between. The CDR3 loop reads CASSPRTVYGYTF. In DNA, the CDR3 is TGTGCCAGTAGTCCACGGACAGTCTATGGCTACACCTTC.

The chain carries TRBV6-5 and TRBJ1-3; D gene unclear. Germline CDR1 MNHEY, CDR2 SVGAGI. The CDR3 length is 16 residues. The V end was cut by 4 bases, the J end by 5 bases, with 18 bases between. The CDR3 DNA reads TGTGCCAGCAGTTCCTCGACCGACGGGAACCGAAACACCATATATTTT. Protein: CASSSSTDGNRNTIYF.

This clonotype was seen more than once but under ten times. The chain combines TRBV27 with TRBJ1-5; 7 bases are shared with TRBD1. With V trimmed by 4 bases and J by 6 bases, 15 bases remained unmatched. This CDR3 region has 17 residues. Germline assignment: CDR1 MNHEY and CDR2 SMNVEV (reference sequence). The CDR3, as DNA: TGTGCCAGCAGTTCATCCCCGACAGGGTTTGGGTCTCAGCCCCAGCATTTT. This codes for CASSSSPTGFGSQPQHF.